The entry below gives a single T cell receptor (beta chain) sequence along with its context. Its target is unknown. Assay: immunoSEQ multiplex PCR; the TCRdb copy retains only in-frame clones and omits some. The repertoire has 15,000 to 20,000 clones, around 80% of them found once; the top ten carry roughly 15%. The CDR3 sequence is 14 residues long. Losses at the gene ends were 2 bases for V and 6 bases for J; bases not matched to a gene: 6. In germline, CDR1 is SGHNT, CDR2 YYREEE (reference sequence). The data originate from a study of T cell clonotyping in hematopoietic cell transplantation. Study-wide results and limits: Pathologically expanded recipient clonotypes increased progressively from day 30 to day 180 as diversity fell. At the given depth, recipient repertoires were over 95% de novo clonotypes. Broader posttransplant TCR repertoire diversity was predicted by graft donor and pretransplant recipient Inverse Simpson Index values.

The source is a man between 60 and 75 years old in good health. Some clones in this sample may be carry-over from other donors' samples. The rearrangement joins TRBV5-4 to TRBJ2-7; 9 nucleotides agree with TRBD2. The sequenced material came from peripheral blood mononuclear cells. As DNA, the CDR3 is TGTGCCAGCAGCTTTGCGGGGGGGCGGGGCGAGCAGTACTTC. It translates to CASSFAGGRGEQYF.